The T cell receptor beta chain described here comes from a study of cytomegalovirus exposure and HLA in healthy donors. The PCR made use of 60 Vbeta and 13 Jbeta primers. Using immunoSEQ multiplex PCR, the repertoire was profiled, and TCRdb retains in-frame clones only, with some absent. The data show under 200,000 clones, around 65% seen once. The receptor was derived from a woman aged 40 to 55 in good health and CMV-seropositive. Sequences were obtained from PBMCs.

The CDR3: CASSLGQGANYGYTF. Written as DNA, the CDR3 is TGTGCCAGCAGCCTCGGACAGGGGGCGAACTATGGCTACACCTTC. This chain uses TRBV7-9 with TRBJ1-2; TRBD1 matches at 11 bases. Trimming removed 5 bases from V and 2 bases from J; junction bases left unmatched: 4. The CDR3 contains 15 residues. CDR1 is SEHNR, CDR2 FQNEAQ, per germline (reference sequence).